This T cell receptor (beta chain) is drawn from a study of CD8 T cells in ankylosing spondylitis. Study results and caveats: In reactive arthritis synovial fluid and blood, some motif variants had been reported before.

This clonotype was recorded many times. Its antigen is unknown. In TCRdb, the 5' RACE reads were re-called with MiXCR into one record per CDR3 protein. The sample lists 200,000 to 300,000 distinct CDR3 sequences; approximately 10% were seen once. The sequencing sample was made of blood, either unsorted or a sorted T cell fraction (not recorded which). This TCR was sampled from a male donor with ankylosing spondylitis or in good health (not recorded which).

In DNA, the CDR3 is TGCGCCAGCAGCCCCGGACAGGTCGGGGAGCTGTTTTTT. Encoded protein: CASSPGQVGELFF. The rearrangement joins TRBV4-1 to TRBJ2-2; TRBD1 agrees at 7 bases. J lost 7 bases, V lost 4 bases, and 3 bases had no gene match. The length of the CDR3 is 13 residues. Germline CDR1 reads MGHRA; CDR2 reads YSYEKL.